This TCR beta chain comes out of a study of cytotoxic CD8 clonotypes in ibrutinib-treated CLL (dated by TCRdb to about 2021). For context, the study as a whole: The cohort included roughly 15 treatment-naive and roughly ten relapsed/refractory patients; 17 were IGHV unmutated. On average, each sample yielded around 250,000 productive templates and 85,000 to 95,000 productive rearrangements. Samples at response were collected after a median of roughly twelve months of treatment, with a range of roughly 6 to 36 months. Of the 90 or so participants in the trial, 25 to 30 had longitudinal samples available. Every remission and progressive disease sample was obtained while ibrutinib was still being received by the patients. Partial responses were observed in 24 patients and complete responses in 2; after a median follow-up of 68 months, remission was maintained in about 15 patients and progression was observed in approximately 12. Cryopreserved peripheral blood mononuclear cells were collected before treatment, at response, and at either disease progression or sustained remission. General study outcomes and caveats: Public clonotypes were rare and either contracted or stayed stable during treatment, and the rise in clonality at ibrutinib response reflected the expansion of private clonotypes. Baseline clonality exceeded that of age-matched healthy donors and correlated strongly with circulating CD8+ T-cell counts. Sustained-remission and progressing patients did not have matched sampling times, and lymph node repertoires were not examined. An increase in clonality was observed at ibrutinib response, with clonality remaining stable during sustained remission and falling back toward baseline at progression.

The germline V gene (reference sequence) yields SEHNR for CDR1 and FQNEAQ for CDR2. Measured from the cysteine to the phenylalanine, the CDR3 is 16 residues long. Just the 48-base CDR3 DNA is kept, in frame starting at base 1. Germline trimming: 5 bases from V, 3 bases from J; junction bases outside gene matches: 6. This sample's time point label indicates: approximately 25 months on ibrutinib. Approximately 2 micrograms of genomic DNA were extracted from cryopreserved PBMCs for TCR beta library preparation. Longitudinal blood samples from CLL patients on ibrutinib monotherapy were analyzed using high-throughput TCR beta sequencing. The patients took part in an open-label, single-center phase 2 trial of ibrutinib monotherapy. On a MiSeq, deep resolution sequencing aimed for a depth between 1 in 1 million and 1 in 200,000 T cells, with each clonotype covered roughly 10x on average. The immunoSEQ hsTCRB Kit was used to generate the TCR beta libraries. On the authors' methods: Data were analyzed with ImmunoSEQ Data Assistant and ImmunoSEQ Analyzer, with V, D and J genes assigned per IMGT definitions. Clonality, which ranges from 0 to 1, was calculated as one minus the normalized Shannon entropy of productive rearrangement frequencies. Only overrepresented clonotypes making up at least 0.05% of each patient's repertoire were included in the public clonotype analysis. Around 12 age-matched healthy donor repertoires from immuneACCESS were used as controls for clonality. TCRdb retrieved this table from immuneACCESS and kept in-frame rearrangements only. Not all clones are present; in checked studies, unresolved V genes account for under half, and no reason is known for the remainder. V and J calls and clone size are as listed in that table; D and trimming were resolved from the DNA. This sample lists 200,000 to 250,000 clones; 60% to 75% were detected once. The ten largest clones take up less than 20% of the sample.

A note on this clone: The target of this receptor is not known. The input lacks base qualities; no much larger clone sits a single base away.

Recombination linked TRBV7-9 to TRBJ2-4; TRBD1 matches 11 bases in the middle. The TCR comes from a human donor with chronic lymphocytic leukemia. This sample comprised PBMCs, obtained after 24 months of ibrutinib treatment. The DNA sequence is given as TGTGCCAGCAGCCTGCCGGGACAGGGGGGCAAAAACATTCAGTACTTC. It specifies CASSLPGQGGKNIQYF. The CDR3 plus the reference TRBV7-9 and TRBJ2-4 genes for the other parts give the full variable domain: DTGVSQNPRHKITKRGQNVTFRCDPISEHNRLYWYRQTLGQGPEFLTYFQNEAQLEKSRLLSDRFSAERPKGSFSTLEIQRTEQGDSAMYLCASSLPGQGGKNIQYFGAGTRLSVL.